This entry concerns a single T cell receptor (beta chain). The antigen is unknown. The sample originates from a study of Ad26.COV2.S vaccination and SARS-CoV-2 variants. Study overall: Doses of Ad26.COV2.S were injected into muscle once or twice, 56 days apart.

The CDR3 totals 14 residues. After removal of 3 bases from V and 6 bases from J, the junction contained 5 bases not matched to a gene. Looked up from germline, CDR1 is KGHSH and CDR2 is LQKENI. The treatment here: over 15 received Ad26.COV2.S at low or high dose, single or two shots; about five received placebo; per-sample allocation not given. Samples came from day 63 after the first vaccine or placebo injection. Study-wide findings and caveats: Spike-specific TCR breadth in vaccine recipients exceeded that seen in placebo recipients.

Clones were sequenced by immunoSEQ multiplex PCR, and TCRdb holds only the in-frame ones, with some missing. The sample holds about 220,000 clones, 70% to 90% seen once. V usage is TRBV18 and J usage is TRBJ2-7, with 10 bases that match TRBD2. The material was peripheral blood, obtained in a trial of Ad26.COV2.S vaccine versus placebo. The TCR was taken from a person between 18 and 59 years old who received the Ad26.COV2.S COVID-19 vaccine or a placebo. This chain's CDR3 is CASSPSGRNREQYF. The CDR3 DNA sequence: TGTGCCAGCTCACCTAGCGGGAGGAACCGCGAGCAGTACTTC.